What follows are 22 T cell receptor beta chains derived from one specimen sequenced in a study of blood T cell repertoires in COVID-19. Clones were read by immunoSEQ multiplex PCR, and TCRdb kept only the in-frame ones, dropping some. In the table there are approximately 200,000 clones, around 87% of which are singletons. The specimen sequenced was PBMCs or T cells enriched from blood (not recorded which). These receptors all stem from a man in his thirties or forties in a cohort exposed to, infected with or recovered from COVID-19 (not recorded which).

V usage is TRBV18 and J usage is TRBJ1-3; TRBD1 is a possible D gene (6 bases). The V gene lost 0 bases and the J gene lost 2 bases, with 11 bases spanning the gap. The germline CDR1 and CDR2 sequences are KGHSH and LQKENI. The CDR3 extends over 16 amino acids. CDR3 protein: CASSPPSRGTGNTIYF. The CDR3 DNA reads as TGTGCCAGCTCACCACCTTCCAGGGGCACTGGAAACACCATATATTTT.

This clone was seen only a few times. This chain links TRBV6-5 with TRBJ1-5, with 9 nucleotides matching TRBD1. Germline CDR1 and CDR2: MNHEY and SVGAGI. This CDR3 spans 15 amino acids. V was clipped by 6 bases and J by 6 bases; unmatched bases: 9. CDR3 region: CASRPQGASSQPQHF. For the CDR3, the DNA is TGTGCCAGCAGACCACAGGGGGCAAGTAGTCAGCCCCAGCATTTT.

This chain joins TRBV7-8 and TRBJ2-3; 9 nucleotides align to TRBD2. V shed 5 bases and J 4 bases; nucleotides not matched to a gene: 10. The CDR3 extends over 16 amino acids. Germline-derived CDR1 and CDR2 are SGHVS and FQNEAQ. For the CDR3, the DNA is TGTGCCAGCAGCCCACGGGGCGGGAGGGCCGCAGATACGCAGTATTTT. Its translation is CASSPRGGRAADTQYF.

To note about this clone: At one end, the junction sequence differs from germline, possibly due to a read error. In DNA, the CDR3 is TGTGCTAGCAGCTTAGTTCGCGGGGATGGGTCTGGGGCCAACGTCCTGACTTTC. Protein sequence: CASSLVRGDGSGANVLTF. V and J are TRBV7-7 and TRBJ2-6, with D tentatively TRBD2 (6 bases). The germline gives CDR1 SSHAT, CDR2 FNYEAQ (reference sequence). This CDR3 is 18 amino acids long.

This clone came up once. The chain couples TRBV19 to TRBJ1-2; a weak D match, TRBD1 (5 bases). Per the germline V gene, CDR1 is LNHDA and CDR2 is SQIVND (reference sequence). V was pared by 8 bases and J by 7 bases, with 11 bases between. CDR3 length: 11 residues. The CDR3 sequence: CASRGGAGYTF. The CDR3 bases are TGTGCCAGTCGGGGGGGAGCTGGCTACACCTTC.

The chain carries TRBV7-9 and TRBJ2-7; the D gene is possibly TRBD1 (5 bases). V was shortened by 5 bases and J by 4 bases, with 9 bases between the two germline ends. CDR3 length equals 12 residues. The germline gives CDR1 SEHNR, CDR2 FQNEAQ (reference sequence). The CDR3 spells CASSLRVYEQYF. CDR3 sequence (DNA): TGTGCCAGCAGCCTCAGGGTTTACGAGCAGTACTTC.

This clone was seen only a few times. The V call is TRBV28, the J call TRBJ1-5; D call uncertain. CDR1 and CDR2 from the germline V gene are MDHEN and SYDVKM. The CDR3 has 14 amino acids. Between the trimmed V and J ends, which lost 2 bases and 7 bases, there was a span of 12 bases. The CDR3 sequence: CASSLAGAGQPQHF. The CDR3 DNA reads TGTGCCAGCAGTTTAGCAGGCGCGGGGCAGCCCCAGCATTTT.

The chain joins TRBV24-1 to TRBJ2-4; the D is unclear. The CDR3 loop spans 14 amino acids. V was cut by 0 bases and J by 8 bases, with 10 bases left in between. Germline CDR1 reads KGHDR; CDR2 reads SFDVKD. CDR3 in amino acids: CATSDLYYPHIQYF. DNA of the CDR3: TGTGCCACCAGTGATTTGTACTATCCGCACATTCAGTACTTC.

This chain uses TRBV6-5 with TRBJ1-1; maybe TRBD1 (5 bases). CDR1 is MNHEY, CDR2 SVGAGI, per germline. V shed 6 bases and J shed 7 bases, with 18 bases lying between them. The CDR3 spans 14 residues. CDR3: CASRTPGGVNEAFF. In DNA, the CDR3 is TGTGCCAGCAGGACCCCGGGGGGGGTCAATGAAGCTTTCTTT.

V and J are TRBV6-5 and TRBJ2-5, with 7 bases lining up with TRBD1. Germline V gene sequence: CDR1 MNHEY, CDR2 SVGAGI. The CDR3 has 15 amino acids. V trimming: 6 bases; J trimming: 8 bases; junction bases outside the gene matches: 15. The CDR3 DNA reads as TGTGCCAGCAGGCCCGACAGGGACCTGATCAGTACCCAGTACTTC. The encoded protein is CASRPDRDLISTQYF.

The chain couples TRBV5-1 to TRBJ1-4, with unresolved D. V was pared by 4 bases and J by 3 bases, with 13 bases between. The CDR3 covers 15 residues. Germline CDR1 SGHRS, CDR2 YFSETQ. CDR3 in DNA: TGCGCCAGCAGCGCATCATCTGGCCCTAATGAAAAACTGTTTTTT. Translation: CASSASSGPNEKLFF.

The CDR3 DNA follows: TGTGCCAGCAGATCGTTAAGGGGGCGGGGTGGCTACACCTTC. The encoded protein is CASRSLRGRGGYTF. V gene TRBV7-8 combines with J gene TRBJ1-2; the match to TRBD1 covers 7 bases. Trimming took 6 bases from V and 7 from J; bases not matched to a gene: 11. The CDR3 runs 14 residues. CDR1 and CDR2 (germline): SGHVS, FQNEAQ. The entire variable domain, with the rest obtained from reference TRBV7-8 and TRBJ1-2, is as follows: GAGVSQSPRYKVAKRGQDVALRCDPISGHVSLFWYQQALGQGPEFLTYFQNEAQLDKSGLPSDRFFAERPEGSVSTLKIQRTQQEDSAVYLCASRSLRGRGGYTFGSGTRLTVV.

This clone appeared once. This rearrangement joins TRBV28 to TRBJ1-5; D is unresolved. Per germline, CDR1 MDHEN and CDR2 SYDVKM. CDR3 length equals 15 residues. V was trimmed by 5 bases and J by 1 base, leaving 12 bases between them. DNA of the CDR3: TGTGCCAGCAGTCAAAGTAGAGAGAGCAATCAGCCCCAGCATTTT. Translating gives CASSQSRESNQPQHF. Drawing the rest from reference TRBV28 and TRBJ1-5, the complete variable domain is DVKVTQSSRYLVKRTGEKVFLECVQDMDHENMFWYRQDPGLGLRLIYFSYDVKMKEKGDIPEGYSVSREKKERFSLILESASTNQTSMYLCASSQSRESNQPQHFGDGTRLSIL.

The chain employs TRBV10-1 and TRBJ1-1, with 7 positions matching TRBD1. The ends lost 2 bases at V and 1 base at J; junction bases unmatched: 4. In germline, CDR1 is WNHNN, CDR2 SYGVQD (reference sequence). CDR3 length: 15 residues. Here the CDR3 DNA reads TGCGCCAGCAGTGAGAGGACAGGTTGGAACACTGAAGCTTTCTTT. Its protein product is CASSERTGWNTEAFF.

This clone appeared a few times. The DNA for the CDR3 is TGCGCCAGCAGCGCGGGACTAGCGGAAAATGAGCAGTTCTTC. Its translation: CASSAGLAENEQFF. The chain uses TRBV5-1 and TRBJ2-1, with 11 nucleotides matching TRBD2. CDR1 is SGHRS and CDR2 is YFSETQ in the germline V gene. V was clipped by 4 bases and J by 7 bases; unmatched bases: 4. CDR3 length: 14 amino acids.

The chain is built from TRBV19 and TRBJ1-2; 9 nucleotides align to TRBD1. CDR1 is LNHDA and CDR2 is SQIVND in the germline V gene (reference sequence). The CDR3 length is 13 residues. V lost 3 bases, J lost 7 bases, and 3 bases stayed unmatched. CDR3 sequence: CASSIRDRAGYTF. As DNA, the CDR3 is TGTGCCAGTAGTATCCGGGACAGGGCTGGCTACACCTTC.

CDR3 region: CASSGDRGRDTEAFF. In DNA, the CDR3 is TGTGCCAGCAGCGGAGACAGGGGGCGGGACACTGAAGCTTTCTTT. The chain recombines TRBV7-9 with TRBJ1-1; 10 bases align to TRBD1. There are 15 residues in the CDR3. J gave up 3 bases and V 5 bases, and 6 bases lay outside the gene matches. Germline CDR1 SEHNR, CDR2 FQNEAQ (reference sequence).

The chain combines TRBV7-9 with TRBJ1-1, with D hard to call. Trimming shortened V by 8 bases and J by 4 bases, and 11 bases separated the two germline ends. There are 12 residues in the CDR3. Germline CDR1 and CDR2: SEHNR and FQNEAQ (reference sequence). CDR3 in amino acids: CASGYGGTEAFF. Here the CDR3 DNA reads TGTGCCAGCGGGTATGGCGGCACTGAAGCTTTCTTT.

The V call is TRBV28, the J call TRBJ2-1, with 13 bases matching TRBD2. Germline assignment: CDR1 MDHEN and CDR2 SYDVKM. This CDR3 spans 18 amino acids. The V segment lost 4 bases and the J segment 7 bases; nucleotides outside the gene matches: 13. In DNA form, the CDR3 reads TGTGCCAGCAGTTCGTTTCCGGGACTAGCGGGATCATATAATGAGCAGTTCTTC. It is translated as CASSSFPGLAGSYNEQFF. Looking up the rest from reference TRBV28 and TRBJ2-1 gives the full variable domain: DVKVTQSSRYLVKRTGEKVFLECVQDMDHENMFWYRQDPGLGLRLIYFSYDVKMKEKGDIPEGYSVSREKKERFSLILESASTNQTSMYLCASSSFPGLAGSYNEQFFGPGTRLTVL.

This rearrangement joins TRBV28 to TRBJ2-2; 8 bases align to TRBD1. Germline V gene lookup returns CDR1 MDHEN and CDR2 SYDVKM. This CDR3 has 15 residues. J gave up 6 bases and V 0 bases, and 3 bases lay outside the gene matches. The CDR3, as DNA: TGTGCCAGCAGTTTATGGGACAGGGCGTCCGGGGAGCTGTTTTTT. The encoded protein is CASSLWDRASGELFF.

CDR3 in DNA: TGTGCCAGCAGCTTAGGACAGTTACAAGAGACCCAGTACTTC. This codes for CASSLGQLQETQYF. The chain employs TRBV11-1 and TRBJ2-5; possible D gene TRBD1, 5 bases. The ends were cut back, 1 base at V and 2 bases at J, with 8 bases in the middle. This CDR3 is 14 amino acids long. The V gene's germline CDR1 is SGHAT and CDR2 FQDESV (reference sequence). The complete variable domain, with remaining parts taken from reference TRBV11-1 and TRBJ2-5, reads EAEVAQSPRYKITEKSQAVAFWCDPISGHATLYWYRQILGQGPELLVQFQDESVVDDSQLPKDRFSAERLKGVDSTLKIQPAELGDSAMYLCASSLGQLQETQYFGPGTRLLVL.

This clone appeared a single time. V usage is TRBV29-1 and J usage is TRBJ2-7, with 8 bases identical to TRBD1. Germline CDR1 is SQVTM and CDR2 is ANQGSEA. The junction had 16 bases not matched to a gene; V was cut back by 7 bases and J by 5 bases. The CDR3 runs to 15 residues. The CDR3 region is CSAAEWTGYSNEQYF. CDR3 DNA: TGCAGCGCCGCGGAGTGGACAGGGTATTCTAACGAGCAGTACTTC.